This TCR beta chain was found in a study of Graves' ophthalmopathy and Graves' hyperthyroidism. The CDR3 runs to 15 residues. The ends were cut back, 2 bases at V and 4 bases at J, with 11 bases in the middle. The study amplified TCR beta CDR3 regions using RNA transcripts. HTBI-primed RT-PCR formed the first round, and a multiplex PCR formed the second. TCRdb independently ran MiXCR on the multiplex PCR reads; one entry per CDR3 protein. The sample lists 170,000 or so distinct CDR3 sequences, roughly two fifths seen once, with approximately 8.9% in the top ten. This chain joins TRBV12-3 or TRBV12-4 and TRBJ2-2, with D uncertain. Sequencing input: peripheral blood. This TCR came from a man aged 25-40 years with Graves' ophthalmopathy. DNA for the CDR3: TGTGCCAGCAGTTTATATGAGATGGGCACCGGGGAGCTGTTTTTT. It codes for CASSLYEMGTGELFF.